This T cell receptor beta chain emerged from a study of blood T cell repertoires in COVID-19. Data came from immunoSEQ multiplex PCR; TCRdb stores just in-frame clones and leaves some out. Seen here are fewer than 250,000 clones, about 82% observed once, and the top ten hold approximately 6%. Germline loops: CDR1 LGHNA, CDR2 YNFKEQ. The CDR3 is made up of 14 amino acids. V lost 1 base and J lost 7, with 10 bases in between. The sample consisted of peripheral blood. The genes are TRBV4-2 and TRBJ1-4, with a possible D match to TRBD1 (5 bases). This receptor was identified in an elderly woman with COVID-19, enrolled during active disease. DNA for the CDR3: TGTGCCAGCAGCCAAGGGCAGGGAAGTGAAAAACTGTTTTTT. Its translation: CASSQGQGSEKLFF.